The entry below describes one T cell receptor beta chain. What it recognizes is unknown. Healthy bone marrow donors made up the donors. The data derive from a study of cytomegalovirus exposure and HLA in healthy donors. The study, taken as a whole, reports: A further, later analysis showed that HLA-associated TCR beta chains (compared with equally common others) were more clonally expanded. Later on, an analysis showed TCR association rates differing by HLA locus, with DRB1 the most and HLA-C the fewest.

Trimming took 9 bases from V and 5 from J; bases not matched to a gene: 8. The CDR3 loop spans 14 amino acids. CDR1 is SNHLY, CDR2 FYNNEI, per germline. With 60 Vbeta and 13 Jbeta primers, the PCR was carried out. Profiled with immunoSEQ multiplex PCR; TCRdb holds only in-frame clones, not every one. Here the sample spans 150,000 to 200,000 clones, roughly 80% being singletons. Sequenced input: PBMCs. This receptor was taken from a young man in good health and CMV-seropositive. This chain joins TRBV2 and TRBJ1-5; 9 bases agree with TRBD1. The CDR3 region is CASEIGQGHQPQHF. In nucleotides, the CDR3 is TGTGCCAGTGAAATTGGACAGGGGCATCAGCCCCAGCATTTT.